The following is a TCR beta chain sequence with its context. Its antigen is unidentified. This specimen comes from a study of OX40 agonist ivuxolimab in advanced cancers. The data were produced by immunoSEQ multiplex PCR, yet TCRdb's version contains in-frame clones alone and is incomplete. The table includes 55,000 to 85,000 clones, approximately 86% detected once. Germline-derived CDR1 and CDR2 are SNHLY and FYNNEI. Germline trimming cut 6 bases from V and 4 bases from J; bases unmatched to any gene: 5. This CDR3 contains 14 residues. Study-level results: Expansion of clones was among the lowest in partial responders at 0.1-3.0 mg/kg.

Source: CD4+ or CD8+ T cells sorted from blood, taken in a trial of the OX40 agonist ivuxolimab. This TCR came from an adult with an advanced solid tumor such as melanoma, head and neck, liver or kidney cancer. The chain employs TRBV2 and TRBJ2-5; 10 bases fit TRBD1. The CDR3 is CASSTDRGPETQYF. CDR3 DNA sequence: TGTGCCAGCAGCACCGACAGGGGGCCAGAGACCCAGTACTTC.